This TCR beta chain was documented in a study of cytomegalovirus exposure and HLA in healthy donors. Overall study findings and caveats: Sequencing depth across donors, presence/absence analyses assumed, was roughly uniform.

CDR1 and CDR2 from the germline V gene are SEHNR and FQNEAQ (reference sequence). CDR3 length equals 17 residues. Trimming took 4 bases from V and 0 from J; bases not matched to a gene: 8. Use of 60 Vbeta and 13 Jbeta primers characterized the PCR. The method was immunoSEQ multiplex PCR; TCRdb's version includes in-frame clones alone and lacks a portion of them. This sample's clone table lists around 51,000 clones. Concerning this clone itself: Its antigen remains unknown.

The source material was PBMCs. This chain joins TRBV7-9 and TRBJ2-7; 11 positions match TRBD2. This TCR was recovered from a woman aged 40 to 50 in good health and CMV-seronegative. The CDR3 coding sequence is TGTGCCAGCAGCTCTAGTGGGACTAGCGGTGACTCCTACGAGCAGTACTTC. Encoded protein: CASSSSGTSGDSYEQYF.